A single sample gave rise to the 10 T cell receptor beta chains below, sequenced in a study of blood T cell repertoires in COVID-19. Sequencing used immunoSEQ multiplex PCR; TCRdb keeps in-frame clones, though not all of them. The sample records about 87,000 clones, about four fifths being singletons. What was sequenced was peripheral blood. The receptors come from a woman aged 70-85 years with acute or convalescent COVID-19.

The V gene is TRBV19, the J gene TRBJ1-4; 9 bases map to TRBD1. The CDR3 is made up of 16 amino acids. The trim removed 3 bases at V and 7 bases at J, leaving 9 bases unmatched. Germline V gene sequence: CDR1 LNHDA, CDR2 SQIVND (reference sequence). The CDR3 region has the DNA TGTGCCAGTAGTATGACCAACAGGGGGCGAAGTGAAAAACTGTTTTTT. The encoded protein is CASSMTNRGRSEKLFF.

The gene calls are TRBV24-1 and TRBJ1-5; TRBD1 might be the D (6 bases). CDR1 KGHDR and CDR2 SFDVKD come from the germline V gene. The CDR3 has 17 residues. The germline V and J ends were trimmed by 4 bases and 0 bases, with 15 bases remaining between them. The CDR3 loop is CATSDPRDKLSNQPQHF. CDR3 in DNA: TGTGCCACCAGTGACCCCCGGGACAAGCTTAGCAATCAGCCCCAGCATTTT.

DNA of the CDR3: TGCGCCAGCGCGCAGGGGACGATGAACACTGAAGCTTTCTTT. Protein: CASAQGTMNTEAFF. The V and J genes are TRBV5-1 and TRBJ1-1; perhaps TRBD1 as D (6 bases). V was clipped by 7 bases and J by 0 bases, with 13 bases between them. CDR1 is SGHRS, CDR2 YFSETQ, per germline. This CDR3 has 14 residues.

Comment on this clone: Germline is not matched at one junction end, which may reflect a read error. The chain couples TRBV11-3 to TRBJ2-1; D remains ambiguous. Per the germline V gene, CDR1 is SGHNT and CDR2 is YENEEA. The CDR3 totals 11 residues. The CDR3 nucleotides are TGTACCAGCAGCCAGTACAATGAGCAGTTCTTC. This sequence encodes CTSSQYNEQFF.

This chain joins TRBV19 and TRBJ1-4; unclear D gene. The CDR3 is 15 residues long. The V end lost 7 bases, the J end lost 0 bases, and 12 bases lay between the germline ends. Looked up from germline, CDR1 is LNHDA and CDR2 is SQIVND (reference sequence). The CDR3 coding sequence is TGTGCCAGTAAGGGCGGAGGCGCAACTAATGAAAAACTGTTTTTT. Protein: CASKGGGATNEKLFF.

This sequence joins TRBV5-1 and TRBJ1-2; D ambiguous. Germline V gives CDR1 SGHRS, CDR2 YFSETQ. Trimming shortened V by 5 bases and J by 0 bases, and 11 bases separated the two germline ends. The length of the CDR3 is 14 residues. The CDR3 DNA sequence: TGCGCCAGCAGAGCGGGGTTGGCTAACTATGGCTACACCTTC. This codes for CASRAGLANYGYTF.

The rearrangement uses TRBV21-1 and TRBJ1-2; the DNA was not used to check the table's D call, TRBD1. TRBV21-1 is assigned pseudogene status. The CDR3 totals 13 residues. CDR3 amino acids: CASSKAGQEHITF. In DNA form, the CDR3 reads TGTGCCAGCAGCAAAGCGGGACAGGAGCATATCACCTTC.

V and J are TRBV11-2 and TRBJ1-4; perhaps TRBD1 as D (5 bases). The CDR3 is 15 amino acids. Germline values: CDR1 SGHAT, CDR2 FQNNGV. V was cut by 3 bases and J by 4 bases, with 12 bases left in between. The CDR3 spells CASSLVSQVNEKLFF. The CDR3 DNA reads TGTGCCAGCAGCTTGGTTTCACAGGTTAATGAAAAACTGTTTTTT.

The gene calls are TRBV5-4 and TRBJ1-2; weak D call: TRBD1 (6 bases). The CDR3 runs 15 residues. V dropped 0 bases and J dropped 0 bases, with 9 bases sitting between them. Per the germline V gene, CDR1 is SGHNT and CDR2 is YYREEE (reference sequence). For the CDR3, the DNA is TGTGCCAGCAGCTTGGGGACAGCAGCTAACTATGGCTACACCTTC. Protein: CASSLGTAANYGYTF.

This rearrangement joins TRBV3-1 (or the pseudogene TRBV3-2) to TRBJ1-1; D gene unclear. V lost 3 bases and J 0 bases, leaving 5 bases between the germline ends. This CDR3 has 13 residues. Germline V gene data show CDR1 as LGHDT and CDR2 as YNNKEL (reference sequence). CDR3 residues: CASSHLMNTEAFF. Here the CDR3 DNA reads TGTGCCAGCAGCCATTTAATGAACACTGAAGCTTTCTTT.